The 15 T cell receptor beta chains reported below all come from one sample, sequenced in a study of T cells in Graves' hyperthyroidism and ophthalmopathy. Authors of the study amplified TCR beta CDR3 regions from RNA transcripts. RT-PCR in the first round (using the HTBI primer set) targeted the TCR CDR3. MiXCR, run by TCRdb on the multiplex PCR reads, gives a single entry per CDR3 protein. The table records around 420,000 distinct CDR3 sequences, 15% to 17% of them present only once. What was sequenced was blood. Source of these receptors: a woman aged 18 to 35 with Graves' hyperthyroidism.

There are many counts of this clonotype. This chain connects TRBV7-8 to TRBJ1-4, with TRBD1 as a possible D gene (6 bases). The V gene's germline CDR1 is SGHVS and CDR2 FQNEAQ. Trimming removed 3 bases at V and 5 bases at J, with 13 bases between. This CDR3 comprises 15 residues. The CDR3 DNA follows: TGTGCCAGCAGCTTGAACAGGGCCGTCAATGAAAAACTGTTTTTT. This codes for CASSLNRAVNEKLFF.

The chain employs TRBV20-1 and TRBJ1-2; D gene uncertain. Trimming removed 6 bases from V and 4 bases from J, with 15 bases in between. The CDR3 has 13 residues. Germline lookup yields CDR1 DFQATT and CDR2 SNEGSKA (reference sequence). CDR3 nucleotides: TGCAGTGCCGTAATGAACCGCGCCTATGGCTACACCTTC. Protein sequence: CSAVMNRAYGYTF.

This clonotype was counted ten times or more. The chain uses TRBV5-1 and TRBJ1-5; 7 bases map to TRBD1. V lost 5 bases, J lost 7 bases, and 12 bases stayed unmatched. The CDR3 has 15 amino acids. CDR1 SGHRS and CDR2 YFSETQ come from the germline V gene. The CDR3 is CASSPTGMLGQPQHF. The CDR3 DNA is TGCGCCAGCAGTCCGACAGGGATGTTAGGCCAGCCCCAGCATTTT.

This clonotype was counted ten times or more. This CDR3 reads CASSLAGGLFSGELFF. CDR3 nucleotide sequence: TGTGCCAGCAGCTTAGCCGGGGGGTTATTCTCCGGGGAGCTGTTTTTT. V is TRBV7-2 and J is TRBJ2-2, with TRBD2 matching 7 bases. Germline CDR1 and CDR2: SGHTA and FQGNSA. The ends lost 0 bases at V and 6 bases at J; junction bases unmatched: 7. The CDR3 is 16 amino acids.

This clonotype was seen at least ten times. J is TRBJ1-2 and V is TRBV28; D ambiguous. Germline-derived CDR1 and CDR2 are MDHEN and SYDVKM. Between the trimmed V and J ends, which lost 7 bases and 8 bases, there was a span of 17 bases. This CDR3 is built from 13 residues. This chain's CDR3 is CASMGKAARGYTF. The CDR3 bases are TGTGCCAGCATGGGAAAGGCAGCTCGCGGCTACACCTTC.

This clonotype was detected ten times or more. The chain employs TRBV18 and TRBJ2-5; D possibly corresponds to TRBD2 (6 bases). Per germline, CDR1 KGHSH and CDR2 LQKENI. Trimming took 3 bases from V and 5 from J, leaving 16 bases between them. The length of the CDR3 is 15 residues. The CDR3 nucleotides read TGTGCCAGCTCACCGACGAATCTGGAGGGGGAGACCCAGTACTTC. This sequence encodes CASSPTNLEGETQYF.

This clonotype was seen ten or more times. This chain connects TRBV7-8 to TRBJ2-1; a possible D gene is TRBD1 (6 bases). This CDR3 has 13 amino acids. Looked up from germline, CDR1 is SGHVS and CDR2 is FQNEAQ. With 3 bases removed from V and 9 bases from J, the gap between germline ends came to 12 bases. The CDR3 reads CASSFNRESEQFF. CDR3 DNA: TGTGCCAGCAGCTTCAACAGGGAATCTGAGCAGTTCTTC.

Ten or more counts support this clonotype. V usage is TRBV29-1 and J usage is TRBJ2-1; 8 bases are shared with TRBD1. CDR1 SQVTM and CDR2 ANQGSEA come from the germline V gene. J gave up 8 bases and V 5 bases, and 8 bases lay outside the gene matches. The CDR3 covers 13 residues. The CDR3 DNA follows: TGCAGCGTTCCCATGCAGGGGGCCGATGAGCAGTTCTTC. Amino acids: CSVPMQGADEQFF.

This clonotype has more than one count but fewer than ten. The junction does not match germline at one end; this may be a read error. The chain recombines TRBV7-6 with TRBJ2-5; no firm D call. The germline CDR1 and CDR2 sequences are SGHVS and FNYEAQ. This CDR3 spans 15 amino acids. CDR3 in DNA: TGTGCCAGCAGCTTAGAGTGGGTGACGCAAGGGACCCAGTACTTC. It codes for CASSLEWVTQGTQYF.

At least ten counts were recorded for this clonotype. The V call is TRBV6-6, the J call TRBJ1-2, with TRBD1 as a possible D gene (6 bases). CDR3 length equals 16 residues. Trimming took off 2 bases at V and 3 bases at J, with 16 bases between the two ends. Germline V lookup: CDR1 MNHNY, CDR2 SVGAGI (reference sequence). This chain's CDR3 is CASSYGNRESYYGYTF. In nucleotides, the CDR3 is TGTGCCAGCAGTTACGGAAACAGGGAGAGTTACTATGGCTACACCTTC.

This clonotype was picked up many times. The CDR3, as DNA: TGTGCCAGTAGTATCCAGCGGGGCTCCTACGAGCAGTACTTC. It translates to CASSIQRGSYEQYF. The gene calls are TRBV19 and TRBJ2-7, with 7 bases aligning to TRBD2. V shed 3 bases, J shed 0 bases, and the junction held 2 bases outside the gene matches. This CDR3 is built from 14 residues. Germline V gives CDR1 LNHDA, CDR2 SQIVND (reference sequence). The whole variable domain, filled in from reference TRBV19 and TRBJ2-7, reads DGGITQSPKYLFRKEGQNVTLSCEQNLNHDAMYWYRQDPGQGLRLIYYSQIVNDFQKGDIAEGYSVSREKKESFPLTVTSAQKNPTAFYLCASSIQRGSYEQYFGPGTRLTVT.

This clonotype was detected a few times. The chain has TRBV2 and TRBJ2-2, with no clear D. V lost 6 bases and J 4 bases, leaving 12 bases between the germline ends. Germline V CDR1 and CDR2: SNHLY, FYNNEI. The CDR3 runs 14 residues. The CDR3 reads CASRPTFATGELFF. The CDR3, as DNA: TGTGCCAGCAGGCCCACGTTTGCCACCGGGGAGCTGTTTTTT.

A few counts support this clonotype. Here the CDR3 omits its conserved ending phenylalanine or tryptophan, so a read error is the likely source. The gene calls are TRBV6-9 and TRBJ2-2, with D unclear. Per the germline V gene, CDR1 is MNHGY and CDR2 is SVAAGI. CDR3 length: 13 amino acids. The V end was cut by 2 bases, the J end by 5 bases, with 6 bases between. CDR3: CASSYKSTGELFL. The CDR3 DNA follows: TGTGCCAGCAGTTATAAGAGTACCGGGGAGCTGTTTCTT.

In its sample, this clonotype was seen many times. CDR3 nucleotides: TGTGCCAGCAGCAAGGGACTAGCAACAGAGACCCAGTACTTC. Its translation is CASSKGLATETQYF. The rearrangement uses TRBV7-2 and TRBJ2-5; 9 bases align to TRBD2. CDR1 SGHTA and CDR2 FQGNSA come from the germline V gene. This CDR3 is built from 14 residues. The junction had 5 bases not matched to a gene; V was cut back by 5 bases and J by 4 bases. The full variable domain, in which reference TRBV7-2 and TRBJ2-5 provide the parts outside the CDR3, is GAGVSQSPSNKVTEKGKDVELRCDPISGHTALYWYRQSLGQGLEFLIYFQGNSAPDKSGLPSDRFSAERTGGSVSTLTIQRTQQEDSAVYLCASSKGLATETQYFGPGTRLLVL.

This clonotype appeared a few times. This chain joins TRBV14 and TRBJ1-4, with 7 bases lining up with TRBD1. Germline V lookup: CDR1 SGHDN, CDR2 FVKESK. Germline trimming cut 4 bases from V and 3 bases from J; bases unmatched to any gene: 2. The CDR3 is 14 residues long. The CDR3 loop reads CASSRDSSNEKLFF. The CDR3 DNA reads TGTGCCAGCAGCCGGGACAGCTCTAATGAAAAACTGTTTTTT.